Shown below are 17 T cell receptor beta chains from a single sample sequenced in a study of T cell responses to AZD1222 COVID-19 vaccine. Assay used: immunoSEQ multiplex PCR; TCRdb lists only in-frame clones, some missing. The table shows around 110,000 clones, with roughly 93% occurring only once. The sequencing here drew on peripheral blood, taken on day 0 of AZD1222 vaccination. The receptors derive from an adult in good health.

The CDR3 region is CASSFSDGQPQHF. In nucleotides, the CDR3 is TGTGCCAGCAGTTTTTCGGACGGTCAGCCCCAGCATTTT. This chain links TRBV27 with TRBJ1-5; D remains unclear. V shed 3 bases and J shed 6 bases, with 9 bases lying between them. The CDR3 is 13 amino acids. CDR1 MNHEY and CDR2 SMNVEV come from the germline V gene (reference sequence).

Of note for this clone: The same CDR3 can be traced to other DNA sequences in this sample. The gene calls are TRBV28 and TRBJ1-1; 7 bases match TRBD1. The ends lost 4 bases at V and 0 bases at J; junction bases unmatched: 2. This CDR3 is built from 14 residues. The germline V gene has CDR1 MDHEN and CDR2 SYDVKM. Here the CDR3 DNA reads TGTGCCAGCAGTTCGACAGGGTTGAACACTGAAGCTTTCTTT. This codes for CASSSTGLNTEAFF.

This chain connects TRBV11-1 to TRBJ2-1; D gene unclear. The CDR3 is made up of 14 amino acids. CDR1 SGHAT and CDR2 FQDESV come from the germline V gene (reference sequence). V lost 2 bases, J lost 0 bases, and 5 bases lay in between. The DNA of the CDR3 is TGTGCCAGCAGCTTAAGGAGCTCCTACAATGAGCAGTTCTTC. Translating gives CASSLRSSYNEQFF.

The chain links TRBV10-3 to TRBJ1-2; no reliable D call. V lost 6 bases, J lost 4 bases, and 18 bases lay in between. Germline V CDR1 and CDR2: ENHRY, SYGVKD. There are 15 residues in the CDR3. CDR3 nucleotide sequence: TGTGCCATCAGCGGGTTACTGGGCGTTAGCTATGGCTACACCTTC. Its translation is CAISGLLGVSYGYTF.

This chain uses TRBV28 with TRBJ1-2, with unresolved D. The CDR3 covers 13 residues. With 3 bases removed from V and 7 bases from J, the gap between germline ends came to 12 bases. Germline values: CDR1 MDHEN, CDR2 SYDVKM. Here the CDR3 DNA reads TGTGCCAGCAGTTTCCCAGGAAAGCCTGGCTACACCTTC. Translated: CASSFPGKPGYTF.

The CDR3 DNA is TGCAGCGTTCGAGGCACCTATAATTCACCCCTCCACTTT. Its translation: CSVRGTYNSPLHF. The rearrangement joins TRBV29-1 to TRBJ1-6; D remains ambiguous. The germline V and J ends were trimmed by 5 bases and 2 bases, with 7 bases remaining between them. Germline loops: CDR1 SQVTM, CDR2 ANQGSEA. There are 13 residues in the CDR3.

The V call is TRBV4-1, the J call TRBJ1-2, with 8 nucleotides matching TRBD1. The CDR3 sequence is 15 residues long. CDR1 MGHRA and CDR2 YSYEKL come from the germline V gene. The J segment lost 5 bases and the V segment lost 3 bases, leaving 8 bases of the junction unmatched. This CDR3 is CASSHEDRAGYGYTF. CDR3 nucleotide sequence: TGCGCCAGCAGCCACGAGGACAGGGCGGGGTATGGCTACACCTTC.

The CDR3 sequence is CASSALWGSKNIQYF. CDR3 sequence (DNA): TGTGCCAGCAGCGCCCTCTGGGGGTCAAAAAACATTCAGTACTTC. The chain combines TRBV14 with TRBJ2-4; either TRBD1 or TRBD2 may supply D (5 bases each). Trimming took off 5 bases at V and 4 bases at J, with 15 bases between the two ends. The CDR3 sequence is 15 residues long. Germline V gene lookup returns CDR1 SGHDN and CDR2 FVKESK.

The rearrangement uses TRBV7-8 and TRBJ1-4; D gene unclear. With 0 bases removed from V and 4 bases from J, the gap between germline ends came to 15 bases. The CDR3 sequence is 17 residues long. CDR1 and CDR2 from the germline V gene are SGHVS and FQNEAQ. CDR3 nucleotide sequence: TGTGCCAGCAGCTTAGCCCGCATTTTACGGGTTAATGAAAAACTGTTTTTT. It codes for CASSLARILRVNEKLFF.

J is TRBJ2-1 and V is TRBV27; tentatively, D is TRBD2 (6 bases). With 2 bases removed from V and 7 bases from J, the gap between germline ends came to 18 bases. The CDR3 totals 16 residues. Germline CDR1 MNHEY, CDR2 SMNVEV (reference sequence). The DNA of the CDR3 is TGTGCCAGCAGTTTACTTTACCGGGAGTCGAATAATGAGCAGTTCTTC. Translating it yields CASSLLYRESNNEQFF.

The genes are TRBV27 and TRBJ1-2; TRBD1 matches at 7 bases. CDR3 length: 14 amino acids. The germline gives CDR1 MNHEY, CDR2 SMNVEV (reference sequence). After removal of 7 bases from V and 4 bases from J, the junction contained 9 bases not matched to a gene. The CDR3 is CASTSTGASYGYTF. CDR3 in DNA: TGTGCCAGCACCAGCACAGGGGCCAGCTATGGCTACACCTTC.

This chain joins TRBV27 and TRBJ1-6; a weak D match, TRBD1 (5 bases). Trimming took 3 bases from V and 6 from J, leaving 9 bases between them. Germline CDR1 MNHEY, CDR2 SMNVEV (reference sequence). The CDR3 sequence is 14 residues long. The CDR3 loop is CASSLGGTNSPLHF. CDR3 in DNA: TGTGCCAGCAGTTTGGGAGGGACTAATTCACCCCTCCACTTT.

The chain has TRBV5-1 and TRBJ1-2; no firm D call. This CDR3 has 12 amino acids. Germline lookup yields CDR1 SGHRS and CDR2 YFSETQ. Trimming cost V 0 bases and J 8 bases, with 8 bases left between them. In nucleotides, the CDR3 is TGCGCCAGCAGCTTGGAAGGGAACGGCTACACCTTC. Its protein product is CASSLEGNGYTF.

J is TRBJ2-7 and V is TRBV18, with a tentative D call TRBD1 (6 bases). Germline V gene lookup returns CDR1 KGHSH and CDR2 LQKENI. V was cut by 3 bases and J by 4 bases, with 16 bases left in between. This CDR3 has 15 amino acids. CDR3 in amino acids: CASSPQKTGSYEQYF. For the CDR3, the DNA is TGTGCCAGCTCACCCCAAAAGACAGGTTCTTACGAGCAGTACTTC.

V gene TRBV5-8 combines with J gene TRBJ1-1; D possibly corresponds to TRBD1 (5 bases). This CDR3 contains 13 residues. Trimming stripped 3 bases from V and 2 bases from J, with 8 bases between. The germline gives CDR1 SGHTS, CDR2 YDEGEE. The CDR3 protein is CASSWQGNTEAFF. The CDR3 DNA is TGTGCCAGCAGCTGGCAGGGTAACACTGAAGCTTTCTTT.

The CDR3 bases are TGTGCCACCAGCAGAGTGGGTGGGGGCCGGACGGATAACTATGGCTACACCTTC. It specifies CATSRVGGGRTDNYGYTF. This sequence joins TRBV15 and TRBJ1-2; maybe TRBD1 (6 bases). This CDR3 is 18 amino acids long. Trimming cost V 1 base and J 1 base, with 19 bases left between them. The V gene's germline CDR1 is LNHNV and CDR2 YYDKDF (reference sequence).

J is TRBJ2-1 and V is TRBV5-1; 8 bases fit TRBD2. The CDR3 covers 16 residues. Trimming at V came to 0 bases and at J to 6 bases, leaving 8 bases not matched to a gene. Germline V gene data show CDR1 as SGHRS and CDR2 as YFSETQ. The CDR3 loop reads CASSLAQAGAANEQFF. Written as DNA, the CDR3 is TGCGCCAGCAGCTTGGCCCAAGCGGGAGCCGCCAATGAGCAGTTCTTC.